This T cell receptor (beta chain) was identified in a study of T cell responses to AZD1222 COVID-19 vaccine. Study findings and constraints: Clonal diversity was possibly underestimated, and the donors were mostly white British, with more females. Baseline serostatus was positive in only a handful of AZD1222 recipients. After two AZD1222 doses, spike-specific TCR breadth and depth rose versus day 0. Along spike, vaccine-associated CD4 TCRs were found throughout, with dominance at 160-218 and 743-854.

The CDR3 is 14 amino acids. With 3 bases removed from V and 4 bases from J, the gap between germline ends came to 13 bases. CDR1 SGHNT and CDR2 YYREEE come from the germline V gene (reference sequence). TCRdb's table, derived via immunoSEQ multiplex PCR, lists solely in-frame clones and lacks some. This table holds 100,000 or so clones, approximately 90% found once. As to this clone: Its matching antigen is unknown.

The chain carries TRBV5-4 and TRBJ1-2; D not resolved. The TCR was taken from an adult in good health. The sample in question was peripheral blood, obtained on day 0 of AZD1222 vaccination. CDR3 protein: CASSSSGLSYGYTF. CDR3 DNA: TGTGCCAGCAGCTCCTCCGGGCTGTCCTATGGCTACACCTTC.